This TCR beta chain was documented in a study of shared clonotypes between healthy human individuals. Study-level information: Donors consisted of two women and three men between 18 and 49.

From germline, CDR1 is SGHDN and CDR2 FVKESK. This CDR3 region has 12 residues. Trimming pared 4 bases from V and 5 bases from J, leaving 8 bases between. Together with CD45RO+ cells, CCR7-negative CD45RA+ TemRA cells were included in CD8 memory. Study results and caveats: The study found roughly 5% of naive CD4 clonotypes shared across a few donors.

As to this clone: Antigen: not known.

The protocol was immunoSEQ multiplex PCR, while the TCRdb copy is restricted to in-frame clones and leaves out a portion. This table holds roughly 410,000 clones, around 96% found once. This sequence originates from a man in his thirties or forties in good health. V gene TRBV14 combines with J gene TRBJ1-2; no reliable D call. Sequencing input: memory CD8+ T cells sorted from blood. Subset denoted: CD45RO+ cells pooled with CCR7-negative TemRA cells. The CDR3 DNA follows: TGTGCCAGCAGCCCGGACGGATATGGCTACACCTTC. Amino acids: CASSPDGYGYTF.